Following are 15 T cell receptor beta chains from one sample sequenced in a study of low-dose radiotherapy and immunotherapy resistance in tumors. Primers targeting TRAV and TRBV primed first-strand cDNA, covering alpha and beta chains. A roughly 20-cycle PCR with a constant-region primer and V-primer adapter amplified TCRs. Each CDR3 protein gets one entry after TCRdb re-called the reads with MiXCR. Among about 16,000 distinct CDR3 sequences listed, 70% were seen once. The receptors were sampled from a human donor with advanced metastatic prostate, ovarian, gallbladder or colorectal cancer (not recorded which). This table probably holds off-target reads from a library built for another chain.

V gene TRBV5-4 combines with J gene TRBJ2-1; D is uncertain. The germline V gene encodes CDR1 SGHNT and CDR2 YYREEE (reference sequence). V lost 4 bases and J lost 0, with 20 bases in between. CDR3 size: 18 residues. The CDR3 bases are TGTGCCAGCAGCCCTCGGCCCACGGCTGAGAGCTCCTACAATGAGCAGTTCTTC. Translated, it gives CASSPRPTAESSYNEQFF.

DNA of the CDR3: TGTGCCAGCAGCTTGTTTGCAGGTCAAGATCAGCCCCAGCATTTT. Its protein is CASSLFAGQDQPQHF. The V gene is TRBV5-5, the J gene TRBJ1-5, with unresolved D. The CDR3 runs 15 residues. V lost 1 base to trimming and J lost 5 bases, with 13 bases between them. The germline CDR1 and CDR2 sequences are SGHKS and YYEKEE (reference sequence).

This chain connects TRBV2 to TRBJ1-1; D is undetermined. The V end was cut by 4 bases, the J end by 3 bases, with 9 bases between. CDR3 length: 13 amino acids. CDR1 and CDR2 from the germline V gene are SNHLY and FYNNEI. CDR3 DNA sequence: TGTGCCAGCAGTGCCTTGGAGGACACTGAAGCTTTCTTT. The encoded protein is CASSALEDTEAFF. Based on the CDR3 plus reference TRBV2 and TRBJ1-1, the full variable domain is EPEVTQTPSHQVTQMGQEVILRCVPISNHLYFYWYRQILGQKVEFLVSFYNNEISEKSEIFDDQFSVERPDGSNFTLKIRSTKLEDSAMYFCASSALEDTEAFFGQGTRLTVV.

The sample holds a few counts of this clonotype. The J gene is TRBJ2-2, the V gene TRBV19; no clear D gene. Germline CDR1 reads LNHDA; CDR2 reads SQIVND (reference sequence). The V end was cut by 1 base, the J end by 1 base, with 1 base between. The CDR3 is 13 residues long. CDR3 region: CASSIGNTGELFF. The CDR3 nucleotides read TGTGCCAGTAGTATAGGGAACACCGGGGAGCTGTTTTTT.

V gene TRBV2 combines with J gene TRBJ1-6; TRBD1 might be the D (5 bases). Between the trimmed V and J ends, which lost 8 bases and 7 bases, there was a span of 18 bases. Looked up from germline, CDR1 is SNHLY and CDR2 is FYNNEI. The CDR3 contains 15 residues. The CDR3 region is CASASGTSPNSPLHF. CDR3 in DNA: TGTGCCAGCGCGTCCGGGACGTCCCCAAATTCACCCCTCCACTTT.

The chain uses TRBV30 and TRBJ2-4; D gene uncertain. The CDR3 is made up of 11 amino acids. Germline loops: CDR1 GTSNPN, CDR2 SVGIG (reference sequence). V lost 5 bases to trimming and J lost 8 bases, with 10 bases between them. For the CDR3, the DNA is TGTGCCTGGGGATTTAGCCACATTCAGTACTTC. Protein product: CAWGFSHIQYF.

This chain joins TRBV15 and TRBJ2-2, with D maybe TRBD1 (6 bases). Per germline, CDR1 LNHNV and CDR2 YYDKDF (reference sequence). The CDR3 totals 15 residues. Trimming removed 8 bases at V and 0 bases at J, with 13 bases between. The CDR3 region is CATAHRVPNTGELFF. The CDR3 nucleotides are TGTGCCACCGCGCACAGGGTACCGAACACCGGGGAGCTGTTTTTT.

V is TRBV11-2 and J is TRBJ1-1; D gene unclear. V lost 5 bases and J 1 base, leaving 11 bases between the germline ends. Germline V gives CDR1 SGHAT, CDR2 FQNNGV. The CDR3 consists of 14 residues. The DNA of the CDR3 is TGTGCCAGCAGCACTAATACGAGGAACACTGAAGCTTTCTTT. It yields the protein CASSTNTRNTEAFF. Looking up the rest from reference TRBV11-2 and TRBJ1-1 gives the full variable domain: EAGVAQSPRYKIIEKRQSVAFWCNPISGHATLYWYQQILGQGPKLLIQFQNNGVVDDSQLPKDRFSAERLKGVDSTLKIQPAKLEDSAVYLCASSTNTRNTEAFFGQGTRLTVV.

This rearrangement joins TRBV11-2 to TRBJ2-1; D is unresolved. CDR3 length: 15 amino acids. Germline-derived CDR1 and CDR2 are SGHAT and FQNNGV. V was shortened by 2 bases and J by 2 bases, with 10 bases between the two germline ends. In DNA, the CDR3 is TGTGCCAGCAGCTTATTTCGTGCCACCTACAATGAGCAGTTCTTC. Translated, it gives CASSLFRATYNEQFF.

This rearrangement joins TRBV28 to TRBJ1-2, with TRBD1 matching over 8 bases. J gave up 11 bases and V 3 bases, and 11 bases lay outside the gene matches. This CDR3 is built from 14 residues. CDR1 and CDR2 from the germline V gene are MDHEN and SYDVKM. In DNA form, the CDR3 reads TGTGCCAGCAGTTTTGGACAGGGAGTCGGAGGTTACACCTTC. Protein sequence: CASSFGQGVGGYTF.

The CDR3 spells CASSVVQAGVVTGELFF. In nucleotides, the CDR3 is TGTGCCAGCAGCGTAGTTCAGGCGGGGGTGGTCACCGGGGAGCTGTTTTTT. This chain uses TRBV9 with TRBJ2-2; 7 nucleotides align to TRBD2. From germline, CDR1 is SGDLS and CDR2 YYNGEE. CDR3 length equals 17 residues. V lost 0 bases to trimming and J lost 4 bases; unmatched junction nucleotides: 9.

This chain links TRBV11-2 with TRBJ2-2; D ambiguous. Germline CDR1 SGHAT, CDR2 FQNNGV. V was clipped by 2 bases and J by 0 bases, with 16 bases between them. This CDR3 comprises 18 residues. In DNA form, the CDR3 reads TGTGCCAGCAGCTTATTTATAAGCAGGACCGCGAACACCGGGGAGCTGTTTTTT. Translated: CASSLFISRTANTGELFF.

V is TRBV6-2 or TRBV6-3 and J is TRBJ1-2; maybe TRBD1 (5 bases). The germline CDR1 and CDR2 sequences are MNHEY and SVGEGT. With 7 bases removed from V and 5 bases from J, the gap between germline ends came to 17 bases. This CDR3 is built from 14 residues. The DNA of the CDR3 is TGTGCCAGCAACCGCGGGACGGATAATTATGGCTACACCTTC. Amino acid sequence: CASNRGTDNYGYTF.

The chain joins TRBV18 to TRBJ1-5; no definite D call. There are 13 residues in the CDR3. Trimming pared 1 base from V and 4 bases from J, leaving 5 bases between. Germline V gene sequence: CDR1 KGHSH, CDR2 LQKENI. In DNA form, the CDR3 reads TGTGCCAGCTCACCACAACAAAATCAGCCCCAGCATTTT. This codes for CASSPQQNQPQHF.

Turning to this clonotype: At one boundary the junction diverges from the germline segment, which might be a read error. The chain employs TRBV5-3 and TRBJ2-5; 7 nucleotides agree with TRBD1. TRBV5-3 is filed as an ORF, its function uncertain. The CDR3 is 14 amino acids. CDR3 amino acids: CASSLATGMETQYF. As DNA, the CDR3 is TGTGCCAGCAGCTTGGCGACAGGGATGGAGACCCAGTACTTC.